The 3 T cell receptor beta chains in this list originate from one sample, sequenced in a study of blood T cell repertoires in COVID-19. Clones were read by immunoSEQ multiplex PCR, and TCRdb kept only the in-frame ones, dropping some. Of over 200,000 clones listed, about nine tenths are singletons. The sequenced sample was PBMCs or T cells enriched from blood (not recorded which). These receptors all come from a woman between 25 and 40 years old with acute COVID-19.

The chain links TRBV6-7 to TRBJ2-2; D not resolved. TRBV6-7 is identified as an open reading frame with a role that is uncertain. Trimming stripped 8 bases from V and 6 bases from J, with 13 bases between. The CDR3 runs 13 residues. The DNA for the CDR3 is TGTGCCAGCGCTACCCGGTGGTCCGGGGAGCTGTTTTTT. It is translated as CASATRWSGELFF.

The chain is built from TRBV27 and TRBJ2-1; TRBD2 is a possible D gene (5 bases). V was clipped by 5 bases and J by 8 bases, with 13 bases between them. The V gene's germline CDR1 is MNHEY and CDR2 SMNVEV (reference sequence). The CDR3 runs to 13 residues. CDR3 loop: CASSTMPGYEQFF. The CDR3, as DNA: TGTGCCAGCAGTACCATGCCGGGGTATGAGCAGTTCTTC.

In DNA, the CDR3 is TGTGCCAGCAGGATGGGGCAGGGGGCGTCCTACGAGCAGTACTTC. It is translated as CASRMGQGASYEQYF. The chain recombines TRBV11-2 with TRBJ2-7; the match to TRBD1 covers 8 bases. Germline values: CDR1 SGHAT, CDR2 FQNNGV. V was pared by 6 bases and J by 1 base, with 8 bases of the junction left unmatched. The CDR3 sequence is 15 residues long. Together with reference TRBV11-2 and TRBJ2-7, the CDR3 gives the full variable domain: EAGVAQSPRYKIIEKRQSVAFWCNPISGHATLYWYQQILGQGPKLLIQFQNNGVVDDSQLPKDRFSAERLKGVDSTLKIQPAKLEDSAVYLCASRMGQGASYEQYFGPGTRLTVT.